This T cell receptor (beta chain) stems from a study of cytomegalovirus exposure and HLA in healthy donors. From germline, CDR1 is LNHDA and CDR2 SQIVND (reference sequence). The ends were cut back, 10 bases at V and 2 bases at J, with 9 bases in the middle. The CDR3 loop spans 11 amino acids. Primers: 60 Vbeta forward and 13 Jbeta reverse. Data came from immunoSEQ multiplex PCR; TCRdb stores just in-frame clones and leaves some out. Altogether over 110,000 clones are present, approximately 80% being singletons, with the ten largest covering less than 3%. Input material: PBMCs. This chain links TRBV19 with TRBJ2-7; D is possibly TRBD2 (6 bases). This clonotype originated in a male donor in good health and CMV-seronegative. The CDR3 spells CATSGAYEQYF. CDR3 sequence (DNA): TGTGCCACCTCGGGGGCCTACGAGCAGTACTTC.